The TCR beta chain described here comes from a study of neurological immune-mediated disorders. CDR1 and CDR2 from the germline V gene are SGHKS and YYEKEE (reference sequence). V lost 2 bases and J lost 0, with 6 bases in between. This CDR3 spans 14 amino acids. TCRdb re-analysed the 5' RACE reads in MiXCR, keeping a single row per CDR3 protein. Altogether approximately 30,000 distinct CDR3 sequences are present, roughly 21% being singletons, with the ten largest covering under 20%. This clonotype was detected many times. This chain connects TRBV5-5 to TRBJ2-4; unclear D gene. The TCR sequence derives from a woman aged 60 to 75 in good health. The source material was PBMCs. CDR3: CASSFIAAKNIQYF. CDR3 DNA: TGTGCCAGCAGCTTTATCGCAGCCAAAAACATTCAGTACTTC.